This TCR beta chain was sequenced in a study of PD-1 blockade in classical Hodgkin lymphoma. Time point noted: cycle 4 day 1 (C4D1), after five to seven weeks of nivolumab. All the patients suffered relapse after autologous stem cell transplantation, and brentuximab vedotin exposure differed. CDR3 size: 16 residues. The germline gives CDR1 LNHNV, CDR2 YYDKDF (reference sequence). Trimming at V came to 3 bases and at J to 2 bases, leaving 6 bases not matched to a gene. Findings and caveats of the study: Baseline TCR diversity was reportedly lower in newly diagnosed patients than healthy donors. It was CD4+ TCR diversity, not CD8+, that rose significantly by C4D1. Baseline diversity resembling that of newly diagnosed patients was seen in complete responders.

The data were produced by immunoSEQ multiplex PCR, yet TCRdb's version contains in-frame clones alone and is incomplete. Altogether 100,000 or so clones are present, over 85% being singletons, with the ten largest covering 15% to 20%. Points on this clone: As yet, its antigen is unknown.

The sequence derives from a human donor with classical Hodgkin lymphoma. The rearrangement uses TRBV15 and TRBJ1-5; TRBD1 matches at 8 bases. The sequenced sample was peripheral blood mononuclear cells (PBMCs), obtained before the fourth cycle of nivolumab. The CDR3 here is CATSSVDRGGNQPQHF. For the CDR3, the DNA is TGTGCCACCAGCAGCGTAGACAGGGGAGGCAATCAGCCCCAGCATTTT.